The rows below give T cell receptor beta chains drawn from one sample of a study of T cell repertoires in cytomegalovirus infection. TCRdb reanalysed the reads using MiXCR and keeps one entry per CDR3 protein. The sample lists over 250,000 distinct CDR3 sequences, about 26% occurring once. Sample: PBMCs. These receptors were obtained from a human donor in good health (CMV status not recorded). Some clones in this sample may be carry-over from other donors' samples. CDR3s include the opening cysteine and the closing phenylalanine or tryptophan. A D gene is named only where the DNA matches it firmly. Clone size is not always given. Where it is, it says once, few, many or a class for expanded clones.

>TRBV12-3/TRBV12-4|few|TRBJ2-5|-
CASSINDIETQYF
TGTGCCAGCAGTATAAACGACATCGAGACCCAGTACTTC
>TRBV7-2|-|TRBJ2-5|TRBD1
CASTRTGSGETQYF
TGTGCCAGCACCCGGACAGGATCTGGAGAGACCCAGTACTTC
>TRBV20-1|few|TRBJ1-1|TRBD1
CSARRDRVGFGTEAFF
TGCAGTGCTAGGAGGGACAGGGTCGGGTTTGGCACTGAAGCTTTCTTT
>TRBV6-1|-|TRBJ1-1|-
CASSYGGWDTEAFF
TGTGCCAGCAGTTACGGGGGATGGGACACTGAAGCTTTCTTT
>TRBV2|-|TRBJ2-3|-
CASSVISGSDTQYF
TGTGCCAGCAGTGTCATTAGCGGTTCAGATACGCAGTATTTT
>TRBV4-3|many|TRBJ1-2|-
CASSRGLYGYTF
TGCGCCAGCAGCCGCGGCCTCTATGGCTACACCTTC
>TRBV7-2|many|TRBJ1-6|-
CASSLQGANSPLHF
TGTGCCAGCAGCTTACAAGGGGCTAATTCACCCCTCCACTTT
>TRBV25-1|many|TRBJ1-2|TRBD1
CASSALTGTGGGYTF
TGTGCCAGCAGTGCTCTAACCGGGACAGGGGGTGGCTACACCTTC
>TRBV28|-|TRBJ2-7|TRBD2
CASPPSGGRAGEQYF
TGTGCCAGCCCCCCCTCGGGCGGGAGGGCCGGCGAGCAGTACTTC
>TRBV6-6|few|TRBJ2-7|-
CASRNPTVYEQYF
TGTGCCAGCAGGAACCCGACAGTCTACGAGCAGTACTTC
>TRBV2|-|TRBJ2-5|TRBD2
CASPAGGFETQYF
TGTGCCAGCCCAGCGGGGGGGTTCGAGACCCAGTACTTC
>TRBV28|-|TRBJ1-1|-
CASSLYYMNTEAFF
TGTGCCAGCAGTTTGTATTACATGAACACTGAAGCTTTCTTT
>TRBV7-2|few|TRBJ1-6|-
CASSLDGNGYFHF
TGTGCCAGCAGCTTAGATGGAAACGGCTATTTCCACTTT
>TRBV28|few|TRBJ2-3|-
CASSARGVGNTDTQYF
TGTGCCAGCAGTGCGCGGGGAGTCGGAAACACAGATACGCAGTATTTT
>TRBV7-6|many|TRBJ2-1|TRBD1
CASSPWTGKNEQFF
TGTGCCAGCAGCCCGTGGACAGGGAAGAATGAGCAGTTCTTC
>TRBV6-2/TRBV6-3|many|TRBJ2-1|TRBD2
CASSYPNWTSGTYNEQFF
TGTGCCAGCAGTTACCCAAACTGGACTAGCGGGACCTACAATGAGCAGTTCTTC
>TRBV7-2|many|TRBJ2-5|-
CASSLAAGETQYF
TGTGCCAGCAGCTTAGCGGCGGGGGAGACCCAGTACTTC
>TRBV7-2|few|TRBJ2-7|-
CASSLGGYESEQYF
TGTGCCAGCAGCTTAGGGGGATATGAGTCCGAGCAGTACTTC
>TRBV28|-|TRBJ2-1|TRBD2
CASSPHRVSGGGGNEQFF
TGTGCCAGCAGTCCGCATAGGGTCAGCGGGGGGGGGGGGAATGAGCAGTTCTTC
>TRBV7-2|-|TRBJ1-6|TRBD1
CASSSGGVGAHSPLHF
TGTGCCAGCAGCTCAGGGGGAGTGGGGGCACATTCACCCCTCCACTTT
>TRBV7-2|-|TRBJ2-5|-
CASSLSQTQETQYF
TGTGCCAGCAGCTTAAGTCAGACTCAAGAGACCCAGTACTTC
>TRBV7-2|many|TRBJ2-7|-
CASSHRIGGNYEQYF
TGTGCCAGCAGCCACCGTATCGGGGGCAATTACGAGCAGTACTTC
>TRBV7-2|many|TRBJ2-7|-
CASSSLRAYEQYF
TGTGCCAGCAGCTCGCTCAGAGCCTACGAGCAGTACTTC
>TRBV11-2|many|TRBJ1-1|-
CASSLDRARLNTEAFF
TGTGCCAGCAGCTTAGATCGTGCCAGATTGAACACTGAAGCTTTCTTT
>TRBV28|-|TRBJ2-6|-
CASSDRTSSGANVLTF
TGTGCCAGCAGTGACAGGACCAGCTCTGGGGCCAACGTCCTGACTTTC
>TRBV7-2|many|TRBJ2-5|-
CASSLISTQETQYF
TGTGCCAGCAGCTTAATTAGTACCCAAGAGACCCAGTACTTC
>TRBV12-3/TRBV12-4|few|TRBJ1-1|-
CAAQTGVNTEAFF
TGTGCCGCACAGACAGGCGTGAACACTGAAGCTTTCTTT
>TRBV20-1|few|TRBJ2-5|-
CSAERRDQETQYF
TGCAGTGCTGAGAGGAGGGACCAAGAGACCCAGTACTTC
>TRBV6-2/TRBV6-3|few|TRBJ2-5|TRBD2
CASSYRREGRVETQYF
TGTGCCAGCAGTTACCGGCGGGAGGGCCGGGTCGAGACCCAGTACTTC
>TRBV12-3/TRBV12-4|many|TRBJ2-4|-
CASSLGLAKNIQYF
TGTGCCAGCAGTTTAGGGCTAGCCAAAAACATTCAGTACTTC
>TRBV18|-|TRBJ2-5|TRBD1
CASSPRPRQGGETQYF
TGTGCCAGCTCACCGCGCCCTCGACAGGGGGGGGAGACCCAGTACTTC
>TRBV7-8|-|TRBJ2-7|TRBD1
CASSLGAGTGYAEQYF
TGTGCCAGCAGCTTAGGTGCCGGGACAGGGTACGCCGAGCAGTACTTC
>TRBV5-1|-|TRBJ2-2|-
CASSLRQEGTGELFF
TGCGCCAGCAGCTTGAGGCAGGAGGGCACCGGGGAGCTGTTTTTT
>TRBV15|-|TRBJ2-2|-
CATSSAVFTGELFF
TGTGCCACCAGCTCGGCGGTCTTTACCGGGGAGCTGTTTTTT
>TRBV27|-|TRBJ1-5|-
CASSWGQSNQPQHF
TGTGCCAGCAGTTGGGGACAAAGCAATCAGCCCCAGCATTTT
>TRBV7-2|many|TRBJ2-1|-
CASSLAEYNEQFF
TGTGCCAGCAGCTTAGCGGAGTACAATGAGCAGTTCTTC
>TRBV28|-|TRBJ2-1|-
CASSITGINEQFF
TGTGCCAGCAGTATTACAGGGATCAATGAGCAGTTCTTC
>TRBV20-1|-|TRBJ1-5|-
CSARDLGFQPQHF
TGCAGTGCTAGAGACTTGGGATTTCAGCCCCAGCATTTT
>TRBV29-1|-|TRBJ2-1|-
CSVAPQTYNEQFF
TGCAGCGTTGCGCCACAAACCTACAATGAGCAGTTCTTC
>TRBV7-9|many|TRBJ2-1|TRBD1
CASSLPPGQGKVEQFF
TGTGCCAGCAGCTTACCCCCGGGACAGGGGAAAGTTGAGCAGTTCTTC
>TRBV7-2|many|TRBJ2-3|-
CASSPGPLSTDTQYF
TGTGCCAGCAGCCCGGGTCCTCTTAGCACAGATACGCAGTATTTT
>TRBV7-2|many|TRBJ2-5|-
CASSNAGLTETQYF
TGTGCCAGCAGCAACGCCGGCCTGACAGAGACCCAGTACTTC
>TRBV6-1|many|TRBJ1-5|-
CASSHGTQGQPQHF
TGTGCCAGCAGTCACGGGACCCAGGGACAGCCCCAGCATTTT
>TRBV14|-|TRBJ2-3|TRBD1
CASSQMVTGGLDTQYF
TGTGCCAGCAGCCAAATGGTCACAGGGGGCCTAGATACGCAGTATTTT
>TRBV5-4|-|TRBJ2-4|-
CASSLGGAGNIQYF
TGTGCCAGCAGCTTGGGCGGGGCCGGAAACATTCAGTACTTC
>TRBV7-9|few|TRBJ1-4|-
CASSLAIYEKLFF
TGTGCCAGCAGCCTCGCGATTTATGAAAAACTGTTTTTT
>TRBV19|many|TRBJ1-2|-
CASSIPDRYYGYTF
TGTGCCAGTAGTATACCTGACAGGTACTATGGCTACACCTTC
>TRBV2|-|TRBJ1-6|-
CASRFEGDSPLHF
TGTGCCAGCAGATTCGAAGGGGATTCACCCCTCCACTTT
>TRBV20-1|-|TRBJ2-3|-
CSAKTPNTDTQYF
TGCAGTGCTAAGACTCCGAACACAGATACGCAGTATTTT